The 10 T cell receptor beta chains listed next were all sequenced from one sample in a study of shared clonotypes between healthy human individuals. Assay: immunoSEQ multiplex PCR; the TCRdb copy retains only in-frame clones and omits some. The sample consists of about 680,000 clones, around 73% of them appearing once. Sequencing was carried out using memory CD4+ T cells sorted from blood. The subset denotes: CD45RA-negative fraction. The receptors were sampled from a woman in her thirties in good health.

V gene TRBV27 combines with J gene TRBJ2-7, with 12 positions matching TRBD2. CDR1 and CDR2 from the germline V gene are MNHEY and SMNVEV (reference sequence). This CDR3 has 13 residues. V lost 9 bases, J lost 6 bases, and 6 bases stayed unmatched. CDR3 sequence: CASGLAGNGEQYF. The CDR3, as DNA: TGTGCCAGTGGACTAGCGGGAAACGGCGAGCAGTACTTC.

This clone was counted only a few times. The same CDR3 arises from other DNA sequences in this sample as well. This rearrangement joins TRBV10-1 to TRBJ2-7; unclear D gene. There are 13 residues in the CDR3. Germline CDR1 WNHNN, CDR2 SYGVQD (reference sequence). The V end was cut by 3 bases, the J end by 2 bases, with 8 bases between. The CDR3 nucleotides read TGCGCCAGCAGTGACGGAACCACCTACGAGCAGTACTTC. Protein: CASSDGTTYEQYF.

For this clone: The same CDR3 also results from other DNA sequences found in this sample. The gene calls are TRBV11-2 and TRBJ2-3; no firm D call. The CDR3 runs to 14 residues. With 1 base removed from V and 0 bases from J, the gap between germline ends came to 5 bases. Germline V lookup: CDR1 SGHAT, CDR2 FQNNGV. The CDR3 loop is CASSLVGSTDTQYF. Here the CDR3 DNA reads TGTGCCAGCAGCTTAGTCGGAAGCACAGATACGCAGTATTTT.

The chain employs TRBV19 and TRBJ1-5, with a tentative D call TRBD1 (5 bases). Germline CDR1 and CDR2: LNHDA and SQIVND (reference sequence). With 5 bases removed from V and 6 bases from J, the gap between germline ends came to 14 bases. The CDR3 covers 14 residues. The CDR3 here is CASSDSQGAQPQHF. The CDR3 DNA is TGTGCCAGTAGTGACAGTCAGGGAGCTCAGCCCCAGCATTTT.

This chain joins TRBV18 and TRBJ1-2; D gene uncertain. The CDR3 has 14 amino acids. CDR1 and CDR2 from the germline V gene are KGHSH and LQKENI. V lost 2 bases to trimming and J lost 4 bases, with 11 bases between them. This CDR3 is CASSPVHEPYGYTF. In DNA form, the CDR3 reads TGTGCCAGCTCACCAGTGCACGAACCCTATGGCTACACCTTC.

The V gene is TRBV28, the J gene TRBJ1-1; 11 nucleotides line up with TRBD1. This CDR3 has 15 amino acids. Per the germline V gene, CDR1 is MDHEN and CDR2 is SYDVKM. V gave up 8 bases and J gave up 1 base; unmatched junction bases: 6. CDR3: CASGTGTGGNTEAFF. The CDR3 DNA reads as TGTGCCAGCGGAACCGGGACAGGGGGGAACACTGAAGCTTTCTTT.

V gene TRBV5-1 combines with J gene TRBJ2-7; 7 nucleotides line up with TRBD1. The CDR3 length is 14 residues. Trimming removed 1 base from V and 4 bases from J; junction bases left unmatched: 5. Germline values: CDR1 SGHRS, CDR2 YFSETQ. The CDR3 DNA follows: TGCGCCAGCAGCTTGCACAGGGGTCGATACGAGCAGTACTTC. Its translation is CASSLHRGRYEQYF.

The genes are TRBV11-2 and TRBJ2-1; 7 bases line up with TRBD2. V dropped 1 base and J dropped 3; count of bases not matched to a gene: 3. This CDR3 spans 15 amino acids. The germline CDR1 and CDR2 sequences are SGHAT and FQNNGV. The chain's CDR3 is CASSLAREFYNEQFF. The CDR3 nucleotides read TGTGCCAGCAGCTTAGCGCGGGAGTTCTACAATGAGCAGTTCTTC.

The chain joins TRBV7-7 to TRBJ2-2; weak D call: TRBD2 (5 bases). CDR1 is SSHAT, CDR2 FNYEAQ, per germline (reference sequence). The CDR3 has 13 amino acids. Trimming removed 6 bases at V and 7 bases at J, with 12 bases between. CDR3 nucleotide sequence: TGTGCCAGCAGTAGAGAGGGATACGGGGAGCTGTTTTTT. Translation: CASSREGYGELFF.

This CDR3 is CASSTTDNQPQHF. As DNA, the CDR3 is TGTGCCAGCAGTACCACAGACAATCAGCCCCAGCATTTT. The rearrangement uses TRBV28 and TRBJ1-5; D is ambiguous. Trimming stripped 5 bases from V and 3 bases from J, with 8 bases between. The CDR3 has 13 residues. Germline V CDR1 and CDR2: MDHEN, SYDVKM.